Included here is one T cell receptor (beta chain) sequence, with context. The data belong to a study of CD8 T cells in Susac syndrome. With random hexamers, reverse transcription was performed on about 0.5 to 1 ug of RNA. One entry per CDR3 protein results from TCRdb running MiXCR on the immunoSEQ multiplex PCR reads. The table shows around 280,000 distinct CDR3 sequences, with around 90% occurring only once. The germline CDR1 and CDR2 sequences are SGHTA and FQGNSA. The CDR3 covers 17 residues. Deletions cut 2 bases from V and 5 bases from J, with 21 bases between. Sequenced material: CD4+ T cells from PBMCs. The rearrangement links TRBV7-2 to TRBJ2-5; tentatively, D is TRBD2 (6 bases). This receptor was taken from a human donor with multiple sclerosis. The CDR3 region has the DNA TGTGCCAGCAGCTTAAACGGGGGTGCGGCGGTTTGGGAGACCCAGTACTTC. It encodes CASSLNGGAAVWETQYF. Looking up the rest from reference TRBV7-2 and TRBJ2-5 gives the full variable domain: GAGVSQSPSNKVTEKGKDVELRCDPISGHTALYWYRQSLGQGLEFLIYFQGNSAPDKSGLPSDRFSAERTGGSVSTLTIQRTQQEDSAVYLCASSLNGGAAVWETQYFGPGTRLLVL.